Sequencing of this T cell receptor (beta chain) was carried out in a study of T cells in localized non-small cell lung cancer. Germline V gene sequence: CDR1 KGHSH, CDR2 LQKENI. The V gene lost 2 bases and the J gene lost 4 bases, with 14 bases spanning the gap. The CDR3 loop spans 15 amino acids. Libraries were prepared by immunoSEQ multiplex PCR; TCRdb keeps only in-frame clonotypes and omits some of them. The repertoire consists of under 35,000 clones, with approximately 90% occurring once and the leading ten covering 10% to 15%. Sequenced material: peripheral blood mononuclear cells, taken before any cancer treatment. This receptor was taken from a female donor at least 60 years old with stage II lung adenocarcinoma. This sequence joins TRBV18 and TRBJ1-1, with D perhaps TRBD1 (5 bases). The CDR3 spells CASSPYTGGVTEAFF. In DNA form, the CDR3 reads TGTGCCAGCTCACCATACACAGGAGGAGTCACTGAAGCTTTCTTT.